Listed below are T cell receptor beta chains from one sample, sequenced in a study of blood T cell repertoires in COVID-19. Some clones are missing from TCRdb's copy, which holds only in-frame ones; the method was immunoSEQ multiplex PCR. The repertoire consists of 100,000 or so clones, with about 76% occurring once and the leading ten covering 19%. Sequenced sample: peripheral blood. The receptors shown here come from a woman in her 70s with acute or convalescent COVID-19. The CDR3 runs from the conserved cysteine through the conserved F or W. D genes are given only for firm matches. Only some rows state a clone size, as once, few, many or a class for expanded clones.

v_gene,j_gene,d_gene,abundance,CDR3aa,CDR3nt
TRBV3-1/TRBV3-2,TRBJ1-5,-,-,CASSQGRQPQHF,TGTGCCAGCAGCCAGGGGCGTCAGCCCCAGCATTTT
TRBV6-5,TRBJ1-2,TRBD1,-,CASKRAGGPYGYTF,TGTGCCAGCAAGAGGGCAGGGGGCCCCTATGGCTACACCTTC
TRBV4-2,TRBJ2-3,-,-,CASSQPRDTQYF,TGTGCCAGCAGCCAACCCAGGGATACGCAGTATTTT
TRBV7-2,TRBJ1-1,TRBD1,few,CASSLGQSNTEAFF,TGTGCCAGCAGCTTGGGACAGTCGAACACTGAAGCTTTCTTT
TRBV5-1,TRBJ2-1,TRBD1,-,CATGIEGARYNEQFF,TGCGCCACCGGCATAGAGGGGGCGCGGTACAATGAGCAGTTCTTC
TRBV5-4,TRBJ2-7,TRBD1,-,CASSARTGSGEQYF,TGTGCCAGCAGCGCCCGGACAGGGTCGGGCGAGCAGTACTTC
TRBV28,TRBJ2-5,-,-,CASSFMGVQETQYF,TGTGCCAGCAGCTTCATGGGAGTACAAGAGACCCAGTACTTC
TRBV6-5,TRBJ1-5,-,few,CASIPTGSVQPQHF,TGTGCCAGCATACCAACAGGGTCGGTTCAGCCCCAGCATTTT
TRBV4-3,TRBJ1-2,-,-,CASSQDRVGYTF,TGCGCCAGCAGCCAAGACAGGGTGGGCTACACCTTC
TRBV5-1,TRBJ2-1,-,-,CASGAGTTTYNEQFF,TGCGCCAGTGGGGCCGGGACAACTACCTACAATGAGCAGTTCTTC
TRBV7-9,TRBJ1-2,-,-,CASSLAQSINLYGYTF,TGTGCCAGCAGCTTAGCCCAATCAATCAACCTATATGGCTACACCTTC
TRBV18,TRBJ1-1,-,few,CASSLGTGQNTEAFF,TGTGCCAGCTCTCTCGGGACGGGACAGAACACTGAAGCTTTCTTT
TRBV7-2,TRBJ2-3,TRBD2,-,CASSPLAGGTDTQYF,TGTGCCAGCAGCCCCCTAGCGGGGGGAACAGATACGCAGTATTTT
TRBV19,TRBJ1-4,TRBD1,-,CASSPRTGGNEKLFF,TGTGCCAGTAGTCCCCGGACAGGGGGAAACGAAAAACTGTTTTTT
TRBV3-1/TRBV3-2,TRBJ1-5,-,-,CASSFEGVRQPQHF,TGTGCCAGCAGCTTTGAAGGGGTCAGGCAGCCCCAGCATTTT
TRBV25-1,TRBJ1-4,-,-,CASSEQGIGNEKLFF,TGTGCCAGCAGTGAACAGGGGATAGGTAATGAAAAACTGTTTTTT
TRBV30,TRBJ1-3,-,few,CAWSVTGLTGNTIYF,TGTGCCTGGAGTGTGACGGGGTTAACTGGAAACACCATATATTTT
TRBV27,TRBJ1-2,TRBD1,-,CASSSGGDRVKGYTF,TGTGCCAGCAGTTCCGGGGGGGACAGGGTGAAGGGCTACACCTTC
TRBV5-5,TRBJ1-2,-,few,CASSSMGHGYTF,TGTGCCAGCAGCTCGATGGGGCATGGCTACACCTTC
TRBV21-1,TRBJ2-7,-,-,CASRVPGQGLDEQYF,TGTGCCAGCAGGGTCCCGGGACAGGGGTTGGACGAGCAGTACTTC
TRBV6-5,TRBJ1-1,-,-,CASFRGWSTEAFF,TGTGCCAGCTTCCGGGGATGGAGCACTGAAGCTTTCTTT
TRBV7-9,TRBJ2-7,-,few,CASSLRGADEQYF,TGTGCCAGCAGCTTACGGGGGGCGGACGAGCAGTACTTC
TRBV18,TRBJ2-2,TRBD1,-,CASSTGGRSTGELFF,TGTGCCAGCTCAACAGGGGGCAGGAGCACCGGGGAGCTGTTTTTT
TRBV5-1,TRBJ2-7,TRBD2,-,CASSLELAGGSDEQYF,TGCGCCAGCAGCTTGGAGCTAGCGGGGGGTTCTGACGAGCAGTACTTC
TRBV6-5,TRBJ1-2,-,-,CASRVGNMASYGYTF,TGTGCCAGCAGAGTGGGCAACATGGCCTCCTATGGCTACACCTTC
TRBV19,TRBJ1-5,TRBD1,many,CASRTGESNQPQHF,TGTGCCAGTAGGACAGGGGAAAGCAATCAGCCCCAGCATTTT
TRBV11-2,TRBJ1-1,-,-,CASGRVAEAFF,TGTGCCAGCGGGCGGGTCGCTGAAGCTTTCTTT
TRBV12-5,TRBJ1-5,-,-,CASGLQPGGNQPQHF,TGTGCTAGTGGTTTACAACCCGGGGGAAATCAGCCCCAGCATTTT
TRBV7-2,TRBJ2-1,-,-,CASSFGQGLAPSLVQFF,TGTGCCAGCAGCTTTGGACAGGGACTAGCCCCTTCATTGGTGCAGTTCTTC
TRBV5-5,TRBJ2-3,-,-,CASSLWRSNTDTQYF,TGTGCCAGCAGCTTGTGGAGGAGTAACACAGATACGCAGTATTTT
TRBV10-3,TRBJ2-1,TRBD1,-,CAISEFRQGTDEQFF,TGTGCCATCAGTGAGTTTCGACAGGGGACCGATGAGCAGTTCTTC
TRBV5-1,TRBJ1-2,-,-,CASSLGSVDRLYGYTF,TGCGCCAGCAGCTTGGGGAGTGTCGACAGGCTCTATGGCTACACCTTC